The entry below gives a single T cell receptor beta chain sequence along with its context. This record comes from a study of blood T cell repertoires in COVID-19. The method was immunoSEQ multiplex PCR; TCRdb's version includes in-frame clones alone and lacks a portion of them. Seen here are 93,000 or so clones, more than 70% observed once, and the top ten hold 3.5%. V shed 1 base, J shed 4 bases, and the junction held 7 bases outside the gene matches. The germline CDR1 and CDR2 sequences are LGHDT and YNNKEL (reference sequence). CDR3 length: 18 amino acids. The specimen was peripheral blood. This chain connects TRBV3-1 (or the pseudogene TRBV3-2) to TRBJ2-3; the match to TRBD2 covers 14 bases. The source of this sequence is a woman aged 55 to 70 with acute or convalescent COVID-19. The CDR3 region has the DNA TGTGCCAGCAGCCAAGGGGGGACTAGCGGGAGAAGGTCAGATACGCAGTATTTT. Encoded protein: CASSQGGTSGRRSDTQYF.